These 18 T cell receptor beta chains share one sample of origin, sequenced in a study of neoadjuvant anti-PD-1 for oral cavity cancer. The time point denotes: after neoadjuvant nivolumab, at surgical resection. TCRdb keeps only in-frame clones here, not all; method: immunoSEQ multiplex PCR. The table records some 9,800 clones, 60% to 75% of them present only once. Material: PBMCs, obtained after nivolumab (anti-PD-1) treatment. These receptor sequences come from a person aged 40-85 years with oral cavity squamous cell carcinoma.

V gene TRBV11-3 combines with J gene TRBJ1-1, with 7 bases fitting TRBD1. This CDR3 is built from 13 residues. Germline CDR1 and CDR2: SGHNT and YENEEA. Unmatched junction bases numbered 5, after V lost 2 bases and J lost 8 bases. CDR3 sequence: CASSLQPRGEAFF. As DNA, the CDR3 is TGTGCCAGCAGCTTACAACCCAGGGGGGAAGCTTTCTTT.

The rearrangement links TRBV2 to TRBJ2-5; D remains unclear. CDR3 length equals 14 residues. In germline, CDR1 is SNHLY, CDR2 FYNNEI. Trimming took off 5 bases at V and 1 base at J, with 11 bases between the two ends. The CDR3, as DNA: TGTGCCAGCAGTATTCTGAGCTTCCAAGAGACCCAGTACTTC. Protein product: CASSILSFQETQYF.

The chain's CDR3 is CASSLGVLSGNTIYF. CDR3 sequence (DNA): TGTGCCAGCAGCTTGGGGGTATTGTCTGGAAACACCATATATTTT. The chain uses TRBV5-6 and TRBJ1-3; D unresolved. CDR1 SGHDT and CDR2 YYEEEE come from the germline V gene. The CDR3 loop spans 15 amino acids. Trimming removed 0 bases from V and 1 base from J, with 8 bases in between.

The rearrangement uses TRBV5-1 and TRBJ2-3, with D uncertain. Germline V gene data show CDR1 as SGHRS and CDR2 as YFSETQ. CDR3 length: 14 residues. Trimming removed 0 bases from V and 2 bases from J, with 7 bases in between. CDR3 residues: CASSLETHTDTQYF. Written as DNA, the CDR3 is TGCGCCAGCAGCTTGGAGACACACACAGATACGCAGTATTTT.

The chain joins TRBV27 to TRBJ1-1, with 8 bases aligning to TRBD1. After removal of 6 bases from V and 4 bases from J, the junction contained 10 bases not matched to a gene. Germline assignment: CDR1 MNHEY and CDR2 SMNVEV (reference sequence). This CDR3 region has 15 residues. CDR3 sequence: CASRAGQAFFTEAFF. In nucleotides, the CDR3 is TGTGCCAGCAGGGCGGGACAGGCCTTTTTCACTGAAGCTTTCTTT.

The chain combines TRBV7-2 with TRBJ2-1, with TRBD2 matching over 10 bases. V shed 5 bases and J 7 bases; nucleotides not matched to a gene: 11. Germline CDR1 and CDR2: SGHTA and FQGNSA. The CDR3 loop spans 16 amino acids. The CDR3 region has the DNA TGTGCCAGCAGCAACAGCGGGGGGGGCGGACGGAATGAGCAGTTCTTC. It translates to CASSNSGGGGRNEQFF.

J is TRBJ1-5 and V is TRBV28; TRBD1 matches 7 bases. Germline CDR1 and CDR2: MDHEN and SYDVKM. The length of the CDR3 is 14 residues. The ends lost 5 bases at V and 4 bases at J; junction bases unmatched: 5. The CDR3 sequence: CASSPTTGNQPQHF. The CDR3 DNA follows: TGTGCCAGCAGTCCTACGACAGGGAATCAGCCCCAGCATTTT.

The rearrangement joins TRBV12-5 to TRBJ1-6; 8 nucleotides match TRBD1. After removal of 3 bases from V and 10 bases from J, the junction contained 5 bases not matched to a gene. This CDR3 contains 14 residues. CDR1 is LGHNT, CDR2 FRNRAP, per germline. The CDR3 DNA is TGTGCTAGTGGTTTCAGGGGGCTGTGGTCACCCCTCCACTTT. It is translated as CASGFRGLWSPLHF.

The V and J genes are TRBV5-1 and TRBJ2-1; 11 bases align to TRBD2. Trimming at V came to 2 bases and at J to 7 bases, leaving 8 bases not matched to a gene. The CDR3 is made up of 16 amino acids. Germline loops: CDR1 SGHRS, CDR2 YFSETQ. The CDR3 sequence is CASSLTSGSWGNEQFF. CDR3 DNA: TGCGCCAGCAGCTTAACTAGCGGGAGCTGGGGAAATGAGCAGTTCTTC. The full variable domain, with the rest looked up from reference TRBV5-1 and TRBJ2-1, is KAGVTQTPRYLIKTRGQQVTLSCSPISGHRSVSWYQQTPGQGLQFLFEYFSETQRNKGNFPGRFSGRQFSNSRSEMNVSTLELGDSALYLCASSLTSGSWGNEQFFGPGTRLTVL.

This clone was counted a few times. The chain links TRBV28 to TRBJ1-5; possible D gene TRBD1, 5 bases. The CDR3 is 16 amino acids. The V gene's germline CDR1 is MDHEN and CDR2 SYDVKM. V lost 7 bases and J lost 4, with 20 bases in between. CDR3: CASTSGGRGLNQPQHF. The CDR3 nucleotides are TGTGCCAGCACCTCGGGAGGGAGGGGACTGAATCAGCCCCAGCATTTT.

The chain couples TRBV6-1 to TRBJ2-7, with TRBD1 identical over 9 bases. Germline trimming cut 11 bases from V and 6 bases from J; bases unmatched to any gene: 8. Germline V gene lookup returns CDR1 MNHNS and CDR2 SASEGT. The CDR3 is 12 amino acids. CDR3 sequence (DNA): TGTGCCGAAGGGACAGGGTGGCTCGAGCAGTACTTC. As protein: CAEGTGWLEQYF.

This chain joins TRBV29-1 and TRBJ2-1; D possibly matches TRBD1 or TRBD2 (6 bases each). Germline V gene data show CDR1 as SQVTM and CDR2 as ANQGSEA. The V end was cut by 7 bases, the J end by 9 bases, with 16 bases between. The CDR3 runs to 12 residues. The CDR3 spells CSAYMGGSEQFF. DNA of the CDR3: TGCAGCGCCTATATGGGGGGCTCTGAGCAGTTCTTC.

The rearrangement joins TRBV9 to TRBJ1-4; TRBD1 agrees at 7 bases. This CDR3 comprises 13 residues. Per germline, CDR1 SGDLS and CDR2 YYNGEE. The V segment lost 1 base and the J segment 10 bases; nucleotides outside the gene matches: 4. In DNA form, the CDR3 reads TGTGCCAGCAGCGTACTGACAGGGTTAAAACTGTTTTTT. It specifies CASSVLTGLKLFF.

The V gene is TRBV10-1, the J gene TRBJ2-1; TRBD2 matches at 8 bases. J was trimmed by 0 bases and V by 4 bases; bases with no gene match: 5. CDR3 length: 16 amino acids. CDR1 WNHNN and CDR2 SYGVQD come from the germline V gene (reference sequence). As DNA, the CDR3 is TGCGCCAGCAGTGTTCGGGGGGGCGCCTCCTACAATGAGCAGTTCTTC. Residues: CASSVRGGASYNEQFF.

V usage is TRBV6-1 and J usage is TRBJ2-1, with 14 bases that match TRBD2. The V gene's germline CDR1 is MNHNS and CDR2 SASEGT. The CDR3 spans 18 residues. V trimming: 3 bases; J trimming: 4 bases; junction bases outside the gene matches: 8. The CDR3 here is CASSDFGLAGGSYNEQFF. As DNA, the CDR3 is TGTGCCAGCAGTGATTTTGGACTAGCGGGGGGATCATACAATGAGCAGTTCTTC.

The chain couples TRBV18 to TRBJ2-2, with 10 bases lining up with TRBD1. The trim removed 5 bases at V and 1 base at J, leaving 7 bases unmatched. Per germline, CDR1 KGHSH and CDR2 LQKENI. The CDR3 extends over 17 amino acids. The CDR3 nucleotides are TGTGCCAGCTCAGTCGACAGGGGGCTAGTGAACACCGGGGAGCTGTTTTTT. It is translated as CASSVDRGLVNTGELFF.

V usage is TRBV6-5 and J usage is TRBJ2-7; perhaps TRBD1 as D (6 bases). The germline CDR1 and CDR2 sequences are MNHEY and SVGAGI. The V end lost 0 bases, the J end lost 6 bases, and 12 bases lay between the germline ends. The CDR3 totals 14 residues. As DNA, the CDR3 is TGTGCCAGCAGTTACTCATACAGGGCGGGCGAGCAGTACTTC. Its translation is CASSYSYRAGEQYF.

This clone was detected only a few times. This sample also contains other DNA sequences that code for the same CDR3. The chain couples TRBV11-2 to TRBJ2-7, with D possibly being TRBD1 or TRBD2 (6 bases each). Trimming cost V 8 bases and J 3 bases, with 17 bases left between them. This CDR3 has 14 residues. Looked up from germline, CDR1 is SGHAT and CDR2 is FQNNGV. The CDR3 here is CASGRGAQYYEQYF. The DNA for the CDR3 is TGTGCCAGCGGTAGGGGGGCGCAGTACTACGAGCAGTACTTC.